The T cell receptor (beta chain) described here comes from a study of Graves' ophthalmopathy and Graves' hyperthyroidism. Other autoimmune disease, uncontrolled infection, pregnancy and lactation led to exclusion. Amplifying from RNA transcripts, the study obtained TCR beta CDR3 regions. RT-PCR in the first round used HTBI primers; a second-round multiplex PCR followed. A single record per CDR3 protein comes from TCRdb applying MiXCR to the multiplex PCR reads. The table includes 220,000 or so distinct CDR3 sequences, roughly 21% detected once. Ten or more counts support this clonotype. Its antigen is undetermined. The CDR3 contains 14 residues. V dropped 1 base and J dropped 3 bases, with 10 bases sitting between them. Germline V CDR1 and CDR2: SGHTA, FQGNSA. Study outcomes and limitations: Blood contained most expanded thyroid clonotypes exceeding 0.001 frequency.

V is TRBV7-2 and J is TRBJ2-7; TRBD1 might be the D (6 bases). Sample: peripheral blood. This TCR came from a woman between 50 and 59 years old with Graves' ophthalmopathy. This CDR3 reads CASSLGYRDYEQYF. For the CDR3, the DNA is TGTGCCAGCAGCTTAGGGTACAGGGACTACGAGCAGTACTTC.